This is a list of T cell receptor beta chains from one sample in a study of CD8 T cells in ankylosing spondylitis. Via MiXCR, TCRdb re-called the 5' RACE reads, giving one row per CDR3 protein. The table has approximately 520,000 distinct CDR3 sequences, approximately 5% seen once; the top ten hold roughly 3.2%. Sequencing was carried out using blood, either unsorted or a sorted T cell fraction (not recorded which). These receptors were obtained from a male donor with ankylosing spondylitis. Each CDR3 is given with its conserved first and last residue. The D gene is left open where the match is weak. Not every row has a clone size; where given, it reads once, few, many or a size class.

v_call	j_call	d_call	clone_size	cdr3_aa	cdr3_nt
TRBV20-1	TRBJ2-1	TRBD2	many	CSASWPTSGSYNEQFF	TGCAGTGCTAGTTGGCCGACTAGCGGTTCCTACAATGAGCAGTTCTTC
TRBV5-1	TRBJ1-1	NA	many	CASSYAGTHVRNAFF	TGCGCCAGCAGCTATGCCGGGACCCACGTTCGCAATGCTTTCTTT
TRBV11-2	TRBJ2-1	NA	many	CASSSGARGNSYNEQFF	TGTGCCAGCAGCTCGGGGGCTAGAGGTAACTCCTACAATGAGCAGTTCTTC
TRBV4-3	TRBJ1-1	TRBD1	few	CASSHGQADKAFF	TGCGCCAGCAGCCACGGACAGGCGGACAAAGCTTTCTTT
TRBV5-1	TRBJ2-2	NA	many	CASSLVLARTGELFF	TGCGCCAGCAGCTTGGTACTAGCACGGACCGGGGAGCTGTTTTTT
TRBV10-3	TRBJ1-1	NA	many	CAISGGLGRNTEAFF	TGTGCCATCAGTGGGGGACTTGGACGGAACACTGAAGCTTTCTTT
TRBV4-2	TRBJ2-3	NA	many	CASSQDLDTQYF	TGTGCCAGCAGCCAAGATCTAGATACGCAGTATTTT
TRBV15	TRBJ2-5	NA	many	CATSLQGKETQYF	TGTGCCACCAGCTTACAGGGCAAAGAGACCCAGTACTTC
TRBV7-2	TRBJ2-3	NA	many	CASSPRSPDTQYF	TGTGCCAGCAGCCCCCGGTCCCCAGATACGCAGTATTTT
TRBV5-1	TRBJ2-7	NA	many	CASSLAARYGAEQYF	TGCGCCAGCAGCTTGGCCGCTCGATACGGGGCCGAGCAGTACTTC
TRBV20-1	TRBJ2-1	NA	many	CSARGARGIF	TGCAGTGCCCGAGGGGCTAGGGGAATCTTC
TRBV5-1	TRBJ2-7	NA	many	CASSLEVNYEQYF	TGCGCCAGCAGCTTGGAGGTGAACTACGAGCAGTACTTC
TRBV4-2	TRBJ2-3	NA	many	CASSRGIDTQYF	TGTGCCAGCAGCCGCGGCATAGATACGCAGTATTTT
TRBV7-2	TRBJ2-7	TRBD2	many	CASSPSSGGLGEQYF	TGTGCCAGCAGCCCGTCAAGCGGGGGTTTGGGGGAGCAGTACTTC
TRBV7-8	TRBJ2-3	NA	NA	CASSLVATPGDTQYF	TGTGCCAGCAGCTTAGTAGCGACACCGGGGGATACGCAGTATTTT
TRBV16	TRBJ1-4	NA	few	CASSQGTSNEKLFF	TGTGCCAGCAGCCAGGGGACGTCTAATGAAAAACTGTTTTTT
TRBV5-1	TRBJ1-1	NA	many	CASTQNPGVTEAFF	TGCGCCAGCACTCAAAACCCGGGGGTGACTGAAGCTTTCTTT
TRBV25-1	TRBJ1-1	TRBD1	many	CASSSQGRSAEAFF	TGTGCCAGCAGTTCACAGGGGAGGTCGGCTGAAGCTTTCTTT
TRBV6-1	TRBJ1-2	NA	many	CASSRTGTWDYGYTF	TGTGCCAGCAGTAGAACCGGGACCTGGGACTATGGCTACACCTTC
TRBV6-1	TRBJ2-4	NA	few	CASDPGAKNIQYF	TGTGCCAGTGATCCGGGAGCCAAAAACATTCAGTACTTC
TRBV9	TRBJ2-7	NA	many	CASARTGSGQQYF	TGTGCCAGCGCACGAACCGGGTCCGGGCAGCAGTACTTC
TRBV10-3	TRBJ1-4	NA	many	CAISAATNEKLFF	TGTGCCATCAGTGCGGCAACTAATGAAAAACTGTTTTTT
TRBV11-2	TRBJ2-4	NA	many	CASSLVRGLSPLNIQYF	TGTGCCAGCAGCTTAGTTCGGGGCTTGTCCCCCCTAAACATTCAGTACTTC
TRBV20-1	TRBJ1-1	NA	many	CSASVQGGTEAFF	TGCAGTGCTAGCGTACAAGGGGGCACTGAAGCTTTCTTT
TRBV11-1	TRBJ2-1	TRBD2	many	CASSFPSARGGAAYNEQFF	TGTGCCAGCAGCTTCCCTTCGGCGCGCGGGGGGGCTGCTTACAATGAGCAGTTCTTC
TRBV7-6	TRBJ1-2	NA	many	CASSPWAGTTNYGYTF	TGTGCCAGCAGCCCCTGGGCGGGGACTACTAACTATGGCTACACCTTC
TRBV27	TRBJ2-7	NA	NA	CASSSRVQGSGYEQYF	TGTGCCAGCAGTTCCCGGGTACAGGGAAGTGGGTACGAGCAGTACTTC
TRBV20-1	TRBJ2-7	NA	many	CSAPKLDATYEQYF	TGCAGTGCCCCGAAATTGGACGCTACCTACGAGCAGTACTTC
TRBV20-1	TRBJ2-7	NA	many	CSARAARQYF	TGCAGTGCTAGAGCTGCGAGGCAGTACTTC
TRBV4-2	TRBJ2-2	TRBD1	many	CASSQPGQGGKLFF	TGTGCCAGCAGCCAACCGGGACAGGGAGGGAAGCTGTTTTTT
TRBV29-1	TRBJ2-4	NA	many	CSVTQWDGNIQYF	TGCAGCGTTACTCAGTGGGACGGAAACATTCAGTACTTC
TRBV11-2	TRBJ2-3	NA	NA	CASSLARVGDTQYF	TGTGCCAGCAGCTTAGCCAGGGTGGGAGATACGCAGTATTTT
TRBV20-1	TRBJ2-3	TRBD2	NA	CSAHLSGLVMSRTSQYF	TGCAGTGCCCACCTTTCGGGACTAGTTATGAGCAGGACTTCGCAGTATTTT
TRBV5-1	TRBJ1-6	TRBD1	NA	CASSLGGQGTPLHF	TGCGCCAGCAGCTTGGGGGGACAGGGAACACCCCTCCACTTT
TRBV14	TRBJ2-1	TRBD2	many	CASSQMRVAGVNNEQFF	TGTGCCAGCAGCCAGATGAGGGTGGCGGGAGTAAACAATGAGCAGTTCTTC
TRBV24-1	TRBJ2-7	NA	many	CATGAGDGYEQYF	TGTGCCACCGGGGCAGGGGATGGCTACGAGCAGTACTTC
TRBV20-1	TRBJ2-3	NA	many	CSALARGGDTQYF	TGCAGTGCTCTCGCCCGCGGAGGAGATACGCAGTATTTT
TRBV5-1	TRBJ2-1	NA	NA	CASSLSPSDASSYNEQIF	TGCGCCAGCAGCTTGTCCCCCTCGGACGCCAGCTCCTACAATGAGCAGATCTTC
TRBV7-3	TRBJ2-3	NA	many	CASSSRTLDTQYF	TGTGCCAGCAGCTCCCGGACGTTGGATACGCAGTATTTT
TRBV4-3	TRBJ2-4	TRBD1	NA	CASSHAGGAVRGKNIQYF	TGCGCCAGCAGCCATGCAGGGGGCGCGGTTAGAGGCAAAAACATTCAGTACTTC
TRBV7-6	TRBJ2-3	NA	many	CASSLPTDRTDTQYF	TGTGCCAGCAGCTTACCGACGGATCGCACAGATACGCAGTATTTT
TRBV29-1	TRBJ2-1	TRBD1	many	CSVDRGVSNEQFF	TGCAGCGTCGACAGGGGAGTAAGCAATGAGCAGTTCTTC
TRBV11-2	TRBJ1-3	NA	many	CASSLIRGRSGNTIYF	TGTGCCAGCAGCTTAATCAGGGGTCGGTCCGGAAACACCATATATTTT
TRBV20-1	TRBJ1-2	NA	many	CSARTPVVRNYGYTF	TGCAGTGCTAGGACCCCCGTGGTCCGCAACTATGGCTACACCTTC
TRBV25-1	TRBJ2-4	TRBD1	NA	CASSERGTVNIQYF	TGTGCCAGCAGTGAAAGGGGGACAGTAAACATTCAGTACTTC